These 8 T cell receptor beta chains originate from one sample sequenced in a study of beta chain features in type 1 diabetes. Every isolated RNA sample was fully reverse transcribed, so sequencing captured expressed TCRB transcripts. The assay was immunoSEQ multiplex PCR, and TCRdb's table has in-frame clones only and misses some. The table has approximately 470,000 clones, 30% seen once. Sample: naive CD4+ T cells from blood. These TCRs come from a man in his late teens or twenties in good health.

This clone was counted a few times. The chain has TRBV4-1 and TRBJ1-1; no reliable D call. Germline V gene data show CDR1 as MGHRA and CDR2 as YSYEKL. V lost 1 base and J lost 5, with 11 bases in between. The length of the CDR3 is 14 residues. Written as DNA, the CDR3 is TGCGCCAGCAGCCAAGCCTCTGGGGTTACTGAAGCTTTCTTT. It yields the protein CASSQASGVTEAFF.

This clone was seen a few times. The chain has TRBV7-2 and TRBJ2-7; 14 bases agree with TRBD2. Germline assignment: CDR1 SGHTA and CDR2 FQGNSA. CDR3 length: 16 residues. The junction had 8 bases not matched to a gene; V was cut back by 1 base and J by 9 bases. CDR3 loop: CASSLDGTSGRIVQYF. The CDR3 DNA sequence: TGTGCCAGCAGCTTAGATGGGACTAGCGGGAGAATTGTGCAGTACTTC.

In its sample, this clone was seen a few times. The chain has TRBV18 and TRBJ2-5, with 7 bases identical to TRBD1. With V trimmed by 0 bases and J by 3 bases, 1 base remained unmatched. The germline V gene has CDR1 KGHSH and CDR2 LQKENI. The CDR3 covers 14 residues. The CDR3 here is CASSPPTGEETQYF. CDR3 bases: TGTGCCAGCTCACCACCTACAGGGGAAGAGACCCAGTACTTC.

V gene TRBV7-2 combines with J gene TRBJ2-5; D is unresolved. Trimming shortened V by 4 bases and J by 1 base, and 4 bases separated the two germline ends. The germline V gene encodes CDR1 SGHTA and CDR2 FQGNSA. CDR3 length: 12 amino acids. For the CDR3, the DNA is TGTGCCAGCAGCTCCTTCCAAGAGACCCAGTACTTC. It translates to CASSSFQETQYF. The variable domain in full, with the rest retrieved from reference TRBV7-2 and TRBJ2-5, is GAGVSQSPSNKVTEKGKDVELRCDPISGHTALYWYRQSLGQGLEFLIYFQGNSAPDKSGLPSDRFSAERTGGSVSTLTIQRTQQEDSAVYLCASSSFQETQYFGPGTRLLVL.

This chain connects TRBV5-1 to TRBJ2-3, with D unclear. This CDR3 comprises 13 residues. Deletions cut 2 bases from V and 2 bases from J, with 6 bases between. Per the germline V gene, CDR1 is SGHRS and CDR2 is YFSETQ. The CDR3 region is CASSFMVTDTQYF. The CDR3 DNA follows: TGCGCCAGCAGCTTCATGGTCACAGATACGCAGTATTTT. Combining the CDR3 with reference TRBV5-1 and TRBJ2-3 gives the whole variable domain KAGVTQTPRYLIKTRGQQVTLSCSPISGHRSVSWYQQTPGQGLQFLFEYFSETQRNKGNFPGRFSGRQFSNSRSEMNVSTLELGDSALYLCASSFMVTDTQYFGPGTRLTVL.

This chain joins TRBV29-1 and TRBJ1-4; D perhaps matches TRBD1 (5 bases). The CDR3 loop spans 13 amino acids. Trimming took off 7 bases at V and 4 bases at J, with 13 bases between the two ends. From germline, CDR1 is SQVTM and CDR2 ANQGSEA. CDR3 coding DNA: TGCAGCGGGACGGGACGGGATAATGAAAAACTGTTTTTT. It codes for CSGTGRDNEKLFF.

The DNA of the CDR3 is TGTGCCAGCAGCAAAGATGAGGGACTAGCGGGAAACTACGAGCAGTACTTC. It translates to CASSKDEGLAGNYEQYF. The J gene is TRBJ2-7, the V gene TRBV11-2; 13 bases map to TRBD2. V shed 5 bases, J shed 3 bases, and the junction held 10 bases outside the gene matches. The CDR3 has 17 amino acids. CDR1 and CDR2 (germline): SGHAT, FQNNGV.

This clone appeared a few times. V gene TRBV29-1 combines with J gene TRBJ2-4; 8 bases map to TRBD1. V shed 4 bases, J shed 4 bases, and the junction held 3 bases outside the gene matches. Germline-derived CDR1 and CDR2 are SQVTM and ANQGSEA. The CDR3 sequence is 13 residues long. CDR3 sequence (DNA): TGCAGCGTTGGAGACAGGGGAAAAAACATTCAGTACTTC. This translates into CSVGDRGKNIQYF.